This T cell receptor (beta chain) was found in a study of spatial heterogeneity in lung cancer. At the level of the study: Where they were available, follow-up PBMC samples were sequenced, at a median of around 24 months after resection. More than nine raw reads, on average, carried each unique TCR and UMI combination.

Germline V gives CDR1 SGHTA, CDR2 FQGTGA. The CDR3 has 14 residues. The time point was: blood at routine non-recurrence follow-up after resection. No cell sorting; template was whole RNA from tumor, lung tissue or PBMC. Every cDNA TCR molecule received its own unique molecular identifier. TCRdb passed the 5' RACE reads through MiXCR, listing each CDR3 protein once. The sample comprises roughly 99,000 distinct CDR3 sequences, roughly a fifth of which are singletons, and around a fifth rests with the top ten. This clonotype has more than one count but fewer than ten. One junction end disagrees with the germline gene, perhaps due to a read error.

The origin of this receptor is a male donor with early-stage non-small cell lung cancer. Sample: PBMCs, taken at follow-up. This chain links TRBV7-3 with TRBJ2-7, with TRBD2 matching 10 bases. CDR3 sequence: CASSLNGLAGELHF. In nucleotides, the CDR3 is TGTGCCAGCAGCTTAAATGGGCTAGCGGGAGAATTGCACTTC.